The text below deals with one T cell receptor (beta chain). Its antigen is as yet unknown. The sample's time point: pre-sensitization, week 0. The treatment is: therapeutic diphenylcyclopropenone sensitization with weekly scalp DPC. The record originates from a study of human T cells and chemical hapten exposure. General study results and limits: Alopecia in the donors means their immune response may deviate from healthy people's.

One entry per CDR3 protein, called by TCRdb with MiXCR from the RACE reads. In the table there are about 89,000 distinct CDR3 sequences, 9.5% to 14% of which are singletons. The CDR3 covers 14 residues. The germline CDR1 and CDR2 sequences are DFQATT and SNEGSKA (reference sequence). With 0 bases removed from V and 2 bases from J, the gap between germline ends came to 10 bases. The sample consisted of whole blood, taken in connection with sensitization to the hapten diphenylcyclopropenone (DPC). The chain recombines TRBV20-1 with TRBJ2-5, with a tentative D call TRBD2 (6 bases). The TCR originated in a woman aged 60-75 years with alopecia areata. Some clones in this sample may be carry-over from other donors' samples. CDR3 loop: CSARDPLAQETQYF. Written as DNA, the CDR3 is TGCAGTGCTAGAGATCCCCTAGCGCAAGAGACCCAGTACTTC.